The T cell receptor (beta chain) described here comes from a study of CD8 T cells in Susac syndrome. After extraction with the RNeasy kit, roughly 0.5 to 1 ug of the RNA was reverse transcribed using random hexamers. Coverage of TCR beta CDR3 amplification by immunoSEQ multiplex PCR extended to 54 Vbeta and 13 Jbeta. TCRdb redid the calling of the immunoSEQ multiplex PCR reads with MiXCR, one entry per CDR3 protein. The sample shows about 200,000 distinct CDR3 sequences, 85% to 95% of them seen only once. The V gene's germline CDR1 is PRHDT and CDR2 FYEKMQ (reference sequence). The CDR3 covers 14 residues. V was pared by 1 base and J by 7 bases, with 11 bases between. With regard to this clonotype: Its target is not known.

Study-wide findings and caveats: The study acknowledged a relatively small number of individuals in its TCR sequencing and HLA analysis.

The sample taken for sequencing was CD4+ T cells from PBMCs. This clonotype was sampled from a human donor in good health. The chain links TRBV13 to TRBJ1-5; weak D call: TRBD1 (5 bases). CDR3 sequence reads: CASSLAVGEQPQHF. CDR3 nucleotide sequence: TGTGCCAGCAGCTTAGCTGTGGGGGAACAGCCCCAGCATTTT.